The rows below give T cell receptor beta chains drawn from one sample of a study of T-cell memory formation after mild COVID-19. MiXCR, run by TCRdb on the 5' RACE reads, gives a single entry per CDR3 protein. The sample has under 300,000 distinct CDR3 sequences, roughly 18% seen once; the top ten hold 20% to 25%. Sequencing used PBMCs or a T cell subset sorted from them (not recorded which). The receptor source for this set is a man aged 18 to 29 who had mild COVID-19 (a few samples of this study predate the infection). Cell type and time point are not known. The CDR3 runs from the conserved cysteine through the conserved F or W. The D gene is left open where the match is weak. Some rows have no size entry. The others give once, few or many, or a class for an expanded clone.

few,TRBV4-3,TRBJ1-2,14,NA,TGCGCCAGCAGCCAAGAGTCGGCAGGGGCAGGCTACACCTTC,CASSQESAGAGYTF
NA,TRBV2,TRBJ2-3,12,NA,TGTGCCAGCATCCGACAGTCAGATACGCAGTATTTT,CASIRQSDTQYF
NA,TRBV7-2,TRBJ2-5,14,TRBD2,TGTGCCAGCAGCTATAGCGGGTCTCAAGAGACCCAGTACTTC,CASSYSGSQETQYF
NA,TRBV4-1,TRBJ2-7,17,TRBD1,TGCGCCAGCAGCCAACTCACAAACAGGGGAAGGGGCTACGAGCAGTACTTC,CASSQLTNRGRGYEQYF
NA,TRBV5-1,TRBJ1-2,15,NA,TGCGCCAGCAGATCCTCTCCGGCGACAGAGGGCGGCTACACCTTC,CASRSSPATEGGYTF
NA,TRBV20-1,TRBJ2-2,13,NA,TGCAGTGCTAGGGGGGAGAACACCGGGGAGCTGTTTTTT,CSARGENTGELFF
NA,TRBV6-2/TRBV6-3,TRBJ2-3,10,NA,TGTGCCAGCACTGGGGATACGCAGTATTTT,CASTGDTQYF
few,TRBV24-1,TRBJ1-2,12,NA,TGTGCCACCAGTGACTGGACTGGCGGCTACACCTTC,CATSDWTGGYTF
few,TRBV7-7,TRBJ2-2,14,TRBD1,TGTGCCAGCGGAGGACAGGGGAACACCGGGGAGCTGTTTTTT,CASGGQGNTGELFF
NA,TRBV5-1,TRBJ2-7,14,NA,TGCGCCAGCAGCGTAGAGCTGGGGCGTGACGAGCAGTACTTC,CASSVELGRDEQYF
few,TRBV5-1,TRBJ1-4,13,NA,TGCGCCAGCAGCTTGGCCCCCGGGGAAAAACTGTTTTTT,CASSLAPGEKLFF
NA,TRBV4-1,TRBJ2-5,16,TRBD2,TGCGCCAGCAGCCGAATAGCGGGGGGGGTCCAAGAGACCCAGTACTTC,CASSRIAGGVQETQYF
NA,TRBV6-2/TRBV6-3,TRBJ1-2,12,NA,TGTGCCAGCAGTTCCTCGGATTATGGCTACACCTTC,CASSSSDYGYTF
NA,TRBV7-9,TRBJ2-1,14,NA,TGTGCCAGCAGCTCGAGTGGGGCGGGCAATGAGCAGTTCTTC,CASSSSGAGNEQFF
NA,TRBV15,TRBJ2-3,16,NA,TGTGCCACCAGCAGGCGGACTAATGAGTTAACAGATACGCAGTATTTT,CATSRRTNELTDTQYF